This entry concerns a single T cell receptor beta chain. This clonotype showed up many times. What this receptor recognizes is not known. No base-level quality is on record; no much larger clone is a single base apart. Including the terminal cysteine and phenylalanine, the CDR3 comprises 13 residues. The entry retains the CDR3 DNA only, 39 bases that are in frame from base 1. CDR1 and CDR2 are drawn from the germline V gene: MDHEN, SYDVKM. The junction shows trimming of 6 bases on V and 5 bases on J, plus 13 bases between the germline ends. This sample stems from a study of T cells in Graves' hyperthyroidism and ophthalmopathy (dated by TCRdb to about 2019). About the study as a whole: Peripheral blood was collected at initial diagnosis, before any treatment. Thyroid tissue and blood T-cell repertoires from six Graves' hyperthyroidism patients were also compared in the study. According to the paper, TCR Vbeta CDR3 sequencing was carried out on some 140 peripheral blood samples, which came from 40 to 45 ophthalmopathy, 75 or so hyperthyroidism and around 17 progressor patients. Whether ophthalmopathy could be predicted prospectively was tested in an independent validation cohort made up of some 20 hyperthyroidism patients plus 17 patients who later progressed to ophthalmopathy. For training and testing, the approximately 92 patients in the discovery cohort were randomly divided in a 7:3 ratio. Following sampling, methimazole starting at 30 mg daily was given to hyperthyroidism patients, and high-dose intravenous methylprednisolone was given to ophthalmopathy patients. TCR V-J signatures able to tell the groups apart were searched for in a discovery cohort of 100 or so patients, of whom 40 to 45 had Graves' ophthalmopathy and roughly 59 had stable Graves' hyperthyroidism.

Stable Graves' hyperthyroidism was defined as the absence of progression to ophthalmopathy over 18 months of follow-up. Hyperthyroidism patients were newly diagnosed, had a disease duration of under 2 months, and were aged 18 to 65 years. Any patient with an uncontrolled infection, another autoimmune disease, pregnancy or lactation was excluded. Diagnoses were based on clinical symptoms, serum thyroxine and TRAb, thyroid ultrasound and orbital computed tomography. PBMCs were isolated from roughly 10 ml of fresh peripheral blood by Ficoll-Paque density gradient centrifugation. Trizol reagent was used to extract total RNA, and RNA quality was then checked on an Agilent 2100 Bioanalyzer. Here is what the overall study found, with its caveats: During validation, the model predicted progression to ophthalmopathy a median of around 6 months ahead of onset, with 60% to 71% sensitivity and 72.22% specificity. Sample size was not statistically predetermined, and blinding of investigators to group allocation was not performed. A model built on a 13 V-J signature distinguished ophthalmopathy from stable hyperthyroidism, reaching roughly 88% sensitivity and under 84% specificity in cross-validation and 80%/75% in testing. Blood samples also contained most of the expanded thyroid clonotypes (frequency above 0.001), which suggests that blood repertoires may reflect thyroid immune responses.

TCR beta CDR3 regions were amplified from RNA transcripts. A first-round RT-PCR of the TCR CDR3 used the HTBI primer set with the Qiagen OneStep RT-PCR kit. The libraries were constructed in a second round of multiplex PCR and then size-selected and purified. The libraries were sequenced on an Illumina HiSeq2000 using paired-end 100 bp reads. Per the original workflow: SOAPnuke was used to process the raw data, with reads discarded if the reads contained adapters or uncalled bases, had a mean Phred below 15, or lacked an exact constant-primer or identifier match. COPE v1.2.5 was used to merge high-quality paired reads, and clonotypes were defined as unique nucleotide sequences. MiTCR v1.1 was used to align the clonotypes against IMGT TRBV, TRBD and TRBJ reference segments. The analysis was restricted to V-J combinations with a frequency above 0.0001, which together covered about 99% of the repertoires. A TCS score was defined as the ratio of F50 (clonal expansion) to E x V (chaos), with BLOSUM62-based TCRdist applied between CDR3 peptides within each V-J. Welch's t-statistics and random forest reduced roughly 530 V-J features to 13, which were used in a naive Bayes classifier (R e1071). The public reads were reprocessed in TCRdb via fastp at Q25 and MiXCR, keeping in-frame beta chains. Records with the same CDR3 protein are collapsed into one entry carrying the most frequent genes and DNA. The V and J calls were determined by TCRdb, not by the authors. The sample table shows about 570,000 distinct CDR3 sequences, and around 13% are seen once. The ten largest clonotypes hold approximately 15% of the sample.

Material for sequencing was blood. The TCR originated in a woman in her thirties or forties with Graves' hyperthyroidism. The V gene is TRBV28 and the J gene is TRBJ2-5; the D segment may tentatively be TRBD1 or TRBD2, each giving 7 matched bases. The CDR3 in this case is CASRIQGGETQYF. The nucleotide sequence is given as TGTGCCAGCAGGATTCAGGGGGGGGAGACCCAGTACTTC.